A single sample is the source of the 18 T cell receptor beta chains below, sequenced in a study of cytomegalovirus exposure and HLA in healthy donors. PCR primers comprised 60 Vbeta and 13 Jbeta primers. Assay used: immunoSEQ multiplex PCR; TCRdb lists only in-frame clones, some missing. The sample consists of over 200,000 clones, about 80% of them appearing once. The sequenced material came from PBMCs. The source is a woman aged 40 to 50 in good health and CMV-seronegative.

As to this clone: An end of the junction does not agree with germline; a read error may underlie this. J is TRBJ1-2 and V is TRBV7-2, with a tentative D call TRBD1 (5 bases). There are 13 residues in the CDR3. Germline CDR1 is SGHTA and CDR2 is FQGNSA. This CDR3 is CASSPLGGQGSRF. In nucleotides, the CDR3 is TGTGCCAGCAGCCCCTTAGGAGGGCAGGGTAGCAGGTTC.

This chain uses TRBV5-6 with TRBJ1-4, with 7 bases matching TRBD1. The CDR3 is 16 residues long. Germline-derived CDR1 and CDR2 are SGHDT and YYEEEE. V dropped 2 bases and J dropped 5; count of bases not matched to a gene: 9. CDR3 nucleotide sequence: TGTGCCAGCAGCTTTGTAGGTGCAGGGGGGAATGAAAAACTGTTTTTT. Residues: CASSFVGAGGNEKLFF. The entire variable domain, with the rest obtained from reference TRBV5-6 and TRBJ1-4, is as follows: DAGVTQSPTHLIKTRGQQVTLRCSPKSGHDTVSWYQQALGQGPQFIFQYYEEEERQRGNFPDRFSGHQFPNYSSELNVNALLLGDSALYLCASSFVGAGGNEKLFFGSGTQLSVL.

This sequence joins TRBV5-1 and TRBJ2-7, with 7 bases that match TRBD1. Looked up from germline, CDR1 is SGHRS and CDR2 is YFSETQ. CDR3 length: 14 residues. The ends lost 4 bases at V and 0 bases at J; junction bases unmatched: 4. The CDR3 region has the DNA TGCGCCAGCAGCCGGACAGGAGACTCCTACGAGCAGTACTTC. It specifies CASSRTGDSYEQYF.

The chain recombines TRBV5-1 with TRBJ2-1; D is undetermined. Trimming removed 1 base from V and 7 bases from J, with 12 bases in between. The CDR3 covers 14 residues. Germline lookup yields CDR1 SGHRS and CDR2 YFSETQ. As DNA, the CDR3 is TGCGCCAGCAGCTTGTCCGGGTTTGATAATGAGCAGTTCTTC. Translating gives CASSLSGFDNEQFF.

In the case of this clone: The same CDR3 arises from other DNA sequences in this sample as well. J is TRBJ2-5 and V is TRBV7-8; TRBD2 might be the D (5 bases). The CDR3 consists of 12 residues. The V and J ends lost 8 bases and 2 bases respectively, with 9 bases between them. The germline V gene encodes CDR1 SGHVS and CDR2 FQNEAQ. CDR3 amino acids: CASGREQETQYF. The DNA of the CDR3 is TGTGCCAGCGGGAGAGAGCAAGAGACCCAGTACTTC.

The chain uses TRBV2 and TRBJ1-1; D gene unclear. The CDR3 loop spans 14 amino acids. Germline assignment: CDR1 SNHLY and CDR2 FYNNEI. The V and J ends lost 8 bases and 10 bases respectively, with 23 bases between them. For the CDR3, the DNA is TGTGCCAGCTATAAACCGTTACTCTCGCCACGAGCTTTCTTT. Translation gives CASYKPLLSPRAFF.

The genes are TRBV28 and TRBJ1-2; D gene uncertain. The CDR3 extends over 15 amino acids. Germline loops: CDR1 MDHEN, CDR2 SYDVKM. The V end was cut by 6 bases, the J end by 4 bases, with 18 bases between. The CDR3 loop is CASSSMVGVGYGYTF. The CDR3 DNA reads as TGTGCCAGCAGCAGTATGGTTGGAGTGGGCTATGGCTACACCTTC.

This sequence joins TRBV13 and TRBJ2-7; D might be TRBD1 (7 bases). The CDR3 consists of 16 residues. Germline CDR1 PRHDT, CDR2 FYEKMQ (reference sequence). The V gene lost 2 bases and the J gene lost 2 bases, with 16 bases spanning the gap. CDR3 sequence (DNA): TGTGCCAGCAGCTTACTCGGAGGGGGCCTTACCTACGAGCAGTACTTC. It translates to CASSLLGGGLTYEQYF.

The CDR3 spells CASSFSGSGNTIYF. CDR3 coding DNA: TGTGCCAGCAGCTTTTCAGGCTCTGGAAACACCATATATTTT. The genes are TRBV5-6 and TRBJ1-3; D is unclear. Trimming took 2 bases from V and 0 from J, leaving 6 bases between them. Germline CDR1 reads SGHDT; CDR2 reads YYEEEE. This CDR3 contains 14 residues. Looking up the rest from reference TRBV5-6 and TRBJ1-3 gives the full variable domain: DAGVTQSPTHLIKTRGQQVTLRCSPKSGHDTVSWYQQALGQGPQFIFQYYEEEERQRGNFPDRFSGHQFPNYSSELNVNALLLGDSALYLCASSFSGSGNTIYFGEGSWLTVV.

V and J are TRBV6-5 and TRBJ2-5; TRBD1 agrees at 8 bases. Trimming at V came to 5 bases and at J to 3 bases, leaving 8 bases not matched to a gene. Germline CDR1 reads MNHEY; CDR2 reads SVGAGI. The CDR3 sequence is 15 residues long. Written as DNA, the CDR3 is TGTGCCAGCAGTCGAGCCAACAGGGGGGAAGAGACCCAGTACTTC. Protein sequence: CASSRANRGEETQYF.

The chain is built from TRBV6-5 and TRBJ1-6; no reliable D call. Trimming took 4 bases from V and 7 from J, leaving 11 bases between them. The germline CDR1 and CDR2 sequences are MNHEY and SVGAGI. This CDR3 region has 14 residues. The CDR3 spells CASSFEGWNSPLHF. CDR3 nucleotides: TGTGCCAGCAGTTTTGAGGGTTGGAATTCACCCCTCCACTTT.

The chain carries TRBV5-1 and TRBJ2-7; perhaps TRBD2 as D (6 bases). Germline V lookup: CDR1 SGHRS, CDR2 YFSETQ. This CDR3 has 15 amino acids. V was cut by 0 bases and J by 2 bases, with 12 bases left in between. CDR3 sequence: CASSLEFERAYEQYF. In nucleotides, the CDR3 is TGCGCCAGCAGCTTGGAATTTGAGCGGGCCTACGAGCAGTACTTC.

The rearrangement links TRBV7-9 to TRBJ2-7; TRBD2 might be the D (5 bases). The CDR3 loop spans 13 amino acids. Trimming shortened V by 5 bases and J by 7 bases, and 15 bases separated the two germline ends. Germline lookup yields CDR1 SEHNR and CDR2 FQNEAQ (reference sequence). The CDR3 reads CASSRASPGEQYF. DNA of the CDR3: TGTGCCAGCAGCCGGGCCTCTCCGGGGGAGCAGTACTTC. The full variable domain, rest sourced from reference TRBV7-9 and TRBJ2-7, is DTGVSQNPRHKITKRGQNVTFRCDPISEHNRLYWYRQTLGQGPEFLTYFQNEAQLEKSRLLSDRFSAERPKGSFSTLEIQRTEQGDSAMYLCASSRASPGEQYFGPGTRLTVT.

V and J are TRBV7-2 and TRBJ1-5; TRBD1 might be the D (5 bases). Germline V lookup: CDR1 SGHTA, CDR2 FQGNSA. Trimming left V 5 bases short and J 0 bases short, with 11 bases between. The CDR3 runs 15 residues. CDR3 amino acids: CASSETAYSNQPQHF. In nucleotides, the CDR3 is TGTGCCAGCAGCGAGACAGCATATAGCAATCAGCCCCAGCATTTT. The whole variable domain, remainder taken from reference TRBV7-2 and TRBJ1-5, is GAGVSQSPSNKVTEKGKDVELRCDPISGHTALYWYRQSLGQGLEFLIYFQGNSAPDKSGLPSDRFSAERTGGSVSTLTIQRTQQEDSAVYLCASSETAYSNQPQHFGDGTRLSIL.

This clone was recorded once. The chain uses TRBV9 and TRBJ2-1, with TRBD1 identical over 9 bases. The V gene's germline CDR1 is SGDLS and CDR2 YYNGEE. The CDR3 loop spans 18 amino acids. With 4 bases clipped from V and 3 bases from J, the junction kept 14 bases outside the gene matches. The CDR3 DNA sequence: TGTGCCAGCAGCCCCAGTCCCGGGACAGGGTTAGGCTACAATGAGCAGTTCTTC. Amino acids: CASSPSPGTGLGYNEQFF.

The V gene is TRBV6-1, the J gene TRBJ1-5; TRBD1 aligns across 7 bases. The V gene end was trimmed by 6 bases and the J gene end by 6 bases; junction bases not matched to a gene: 17. Germline V gene lookup returns CDR1 MNHNS and CDR2 SASEGT. The CDR3 has 17 residues. CDR3 region: CASRERPARGIGQPQHF. The CDR3 nucleotides are TGTGCCAGCAGAGAAAGGCCCGCCAGGGGGATTGGTCAGCCCCAGCATTTT.

The V gene is TRBV15, the J gene TRBJ2-7; possibly TRBD1 for D (5 bases). The CDR3 has 14 residues. Germline V CDR1 and CDR2: LNHNV, YYDKDF (reference sequence). The V gene lost 1 base and the J gene lost 4 bases, with 11 bases spanning the gap. The DNA of the CDR3 is TGTGCCACCAGCAGAGGACCGGCAGGGTACGAGCAGTACTTC. It yields the protein CATSRGPAGYEQYF.

A note on this clone: The identical CDR3 is also encoded by other nucleotide sequences in the sample. CDR3 nucleotide sequence: TGTGCCAGTAGTATAGACAGGGTTTTGGGTAGCGAAGCTTTCTTT. This sequence encodes CASSIDRVLGSEAFF. The chain is built from TRBV19 and TRBJ1-1; D is perhaps TRBD1 (5 bases). Per germline, CDR1 LNHDA and CDR2 SQIVND (reference sequence). V gave up 0 bases and J gave up 8 bases, with 16 bases separating them. The CDR3 consists of 15 residues.